These T cell receptor beta chains were read from a single sample in a study of T cells in Graves' hyperthyroidism and ophthalmopathy. TCRdb independently ran MiXCR on the multiplex PCR reads; one entry per CDR3 protein. The sample records around 450,000 distinct CDR3 sequences, around a sixth being singletons. Specimen: blood. These receptors originate from a woman between 18 and 29 years old with Graves' hyperthyroidism. Each CDR3 is given with its conserved first and last residue. D genes are given only for firm matches. Only some rows state a clone size, as once, few, many or a class for expanded clones.

>.|many|TRBV12-3/TRBV12-4|TRBJ1-2
CATGANYGYTF
TGTGCCACCGGAGCTAACTATGGCTACACCTTC
>TRBD1|.|TRBV10-3|TRBJ1-2
CAISATGNEDTF
TGTGCCATCAGTGCGACAGGGAATGAGGACACCTTC
>TRBD1|.|TRBV2|TRBJ1-1
CASSLGTVGMNTEAFF
TGTGCCAGCAGCTTAGGGACAGTAGGTATGAACACTGAAGCTTTCTTT
>.|many|TRBV11-2|TRBJ2-5
CASSLDGGGQETQYF
TGTGCCAGCAGCTTAGACGGGGGTGGACAAGAGACCCAGTACTTC
>TRBD2|.|TRBV20-1|TRBJ2-7
CSALLAGGPYEQYF
TGCAGTGCACTACTAGCGGGAGGGCCCTACGAGCAGTACTTC
>.|.|TRBV11-3|TRBJ2-3
CASSLGRVIDTQYF
TGTGCCAGCAGCTTGGGCAGGGTGATAGATACGCAGTATTTT
>.|many|TRBV7-3|TRBJ2-3
CASSLVGISGTQYF
TGTGCCAGCAGCTTAGTCGGGATCAGTGGTACGCAGTATTTT
>TRBD2|many|TRBV18|TRBJ2-5
CASSPAGGLETQYF
TGTGCCAGCTCCCCAGCGGGGGGGCTAGAGACCCAGTACTTC
>TRBD2|few|TRBV5-4|TRBJ2-3
CASSLPSGGDTDTQYF
TGTGCCAGCAGCTTGCCTAGCGGGGGGGATACAGATACGCAGTATTTT
>TRBD1|few|TRBV18|TRBJ2-1
CASSPLDRLYNEQFF
TGTGCCAGCTCACCCTTGGACAGGTTATACAATGAGCAGTTCTTC
>.|few|TRBV19|TRBJ1-5
CATHTTWGRGDQPQHF
TGTGCCACGCATACAACCTGGGGCCGGGGAGATCAGCCCCAGCATTTT